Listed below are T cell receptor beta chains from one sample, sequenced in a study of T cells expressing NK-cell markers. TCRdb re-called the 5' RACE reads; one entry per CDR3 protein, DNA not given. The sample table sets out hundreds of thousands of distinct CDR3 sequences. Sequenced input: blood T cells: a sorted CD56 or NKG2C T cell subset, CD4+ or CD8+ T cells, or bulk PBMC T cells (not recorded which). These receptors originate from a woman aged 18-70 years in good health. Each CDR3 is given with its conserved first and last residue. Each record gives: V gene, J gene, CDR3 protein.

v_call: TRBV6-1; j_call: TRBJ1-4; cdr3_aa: CASRAGGGGTNEKLFF
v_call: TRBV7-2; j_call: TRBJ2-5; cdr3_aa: CASSWDRGETQYF
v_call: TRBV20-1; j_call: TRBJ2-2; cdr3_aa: CSARADSNTGELFF
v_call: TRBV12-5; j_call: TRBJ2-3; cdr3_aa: CASGPGVSPHTDTQYF
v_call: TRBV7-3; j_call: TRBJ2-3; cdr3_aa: CASSLIGTGTDTQYF
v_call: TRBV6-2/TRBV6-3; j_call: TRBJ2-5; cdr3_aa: CASQISRVQTQYF
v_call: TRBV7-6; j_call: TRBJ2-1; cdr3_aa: CASSLVASGMGGEQFF
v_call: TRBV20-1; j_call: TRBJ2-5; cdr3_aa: CSARPTSGGIGETQYF
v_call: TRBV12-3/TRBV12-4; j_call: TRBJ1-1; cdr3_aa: CASRNRGYTEAFF
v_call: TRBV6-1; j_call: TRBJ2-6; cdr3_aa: CASRPPVGVGANVLTF
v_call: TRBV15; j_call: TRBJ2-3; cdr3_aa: CATSRDQAGVADTQYF
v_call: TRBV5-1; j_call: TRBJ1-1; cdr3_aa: CASSWTGSVGEAFF
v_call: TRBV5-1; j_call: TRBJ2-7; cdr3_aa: CASSNRTSGSYEQYF
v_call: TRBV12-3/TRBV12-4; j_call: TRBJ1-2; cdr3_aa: CASSGSVYGYTF
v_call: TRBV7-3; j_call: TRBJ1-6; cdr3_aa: CASSLTKNSPLHF
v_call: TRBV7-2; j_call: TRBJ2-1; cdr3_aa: CASSLDGVLAYNEQFF
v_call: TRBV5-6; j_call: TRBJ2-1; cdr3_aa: CASSSWRGRGDQFF
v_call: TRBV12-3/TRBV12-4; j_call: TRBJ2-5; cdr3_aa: CASSFRDGHQETQYF
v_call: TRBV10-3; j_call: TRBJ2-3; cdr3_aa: CAISEAKLAGPYNADTQYF
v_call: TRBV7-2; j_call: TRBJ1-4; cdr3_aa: CASSQGVSFEKLFF
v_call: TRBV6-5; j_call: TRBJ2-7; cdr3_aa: CASSFPEGSYEQYF
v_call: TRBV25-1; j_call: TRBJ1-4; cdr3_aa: CASSDPGQAEKLFF
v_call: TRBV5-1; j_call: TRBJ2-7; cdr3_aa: CASSLDPGGYEQYF
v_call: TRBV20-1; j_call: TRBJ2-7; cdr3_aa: CSARSGDSPLYEQYF
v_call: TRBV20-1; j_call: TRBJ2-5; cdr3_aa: CSGDYSGSQETQYF
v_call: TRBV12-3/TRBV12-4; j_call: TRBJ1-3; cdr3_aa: CASSPQGTGNTIYF
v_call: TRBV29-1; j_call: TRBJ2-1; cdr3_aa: CSVEPSGRNEQFF
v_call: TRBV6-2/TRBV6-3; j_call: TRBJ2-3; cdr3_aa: CASSPTGTGLTDTQYF
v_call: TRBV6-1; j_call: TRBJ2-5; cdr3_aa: CASSALASGGAEQETQYF
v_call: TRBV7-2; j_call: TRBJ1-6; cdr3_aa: CASSSRGSPLHF
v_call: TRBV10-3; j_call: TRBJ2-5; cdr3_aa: CAISREGSAQYF
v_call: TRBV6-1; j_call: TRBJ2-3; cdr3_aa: CASSRATGPNTQYF
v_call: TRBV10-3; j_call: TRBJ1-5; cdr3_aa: CAISDKQGNQPQHF
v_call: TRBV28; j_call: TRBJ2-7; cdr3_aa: CASRRNPRSEQYF
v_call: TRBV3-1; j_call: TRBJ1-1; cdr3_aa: CASSPLGGVGTEAFF
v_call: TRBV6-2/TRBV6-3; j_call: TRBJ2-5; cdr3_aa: CASRTWDSLGTQYF
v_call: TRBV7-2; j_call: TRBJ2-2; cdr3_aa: CASSFSGTVNTGELFF
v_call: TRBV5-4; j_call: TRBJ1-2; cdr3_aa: CASSFPGTNYGYTF
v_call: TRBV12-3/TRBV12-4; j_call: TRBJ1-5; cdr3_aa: CASSRTGFNQPQHF
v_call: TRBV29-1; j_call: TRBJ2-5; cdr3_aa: CSVNNPTGGGETQYF
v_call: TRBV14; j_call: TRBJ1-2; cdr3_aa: CASSQTGTGATYGYTF
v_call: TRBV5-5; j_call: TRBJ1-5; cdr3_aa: CASSWGEYNQPQHF
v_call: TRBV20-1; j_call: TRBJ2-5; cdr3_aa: CSALWTSGGGLQETQYF
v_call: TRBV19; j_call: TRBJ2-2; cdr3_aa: CASSTLGRATNTGELFF
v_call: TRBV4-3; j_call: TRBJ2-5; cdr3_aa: CASSQYSGTGETQYF
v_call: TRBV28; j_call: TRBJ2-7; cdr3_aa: CASSLRGRALEQYF
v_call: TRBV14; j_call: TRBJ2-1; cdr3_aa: CASTPRRQGVNEQFF
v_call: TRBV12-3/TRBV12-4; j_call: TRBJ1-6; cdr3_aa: CASSLARFNSPLHF
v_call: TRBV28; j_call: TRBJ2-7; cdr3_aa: CASSPDSDEQYF
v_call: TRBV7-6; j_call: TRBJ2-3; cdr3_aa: CASSHRQATDTQYF
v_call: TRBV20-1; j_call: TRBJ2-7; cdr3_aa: CSARGPTYEQYF
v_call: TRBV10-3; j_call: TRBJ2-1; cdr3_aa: CAISRQGLNEQFF
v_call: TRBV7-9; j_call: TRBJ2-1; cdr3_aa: CASSDRASGSSYNEQFF
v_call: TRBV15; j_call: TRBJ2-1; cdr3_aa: CATSRRQASGAYNEQFF
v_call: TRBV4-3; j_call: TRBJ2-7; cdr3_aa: CASSQVATSSYEQYF
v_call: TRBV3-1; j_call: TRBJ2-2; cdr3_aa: CASSQELAGVVGELFF
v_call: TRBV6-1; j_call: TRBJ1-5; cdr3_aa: CASSDIYGTARNQPQHF